The sequence of this TCR beta chain was determined in a study of blood T cell repertoires in COVID-19. Study at large: The study drew acute and convalescent COVID-19 samples from the United States, Italy and Spain. From T cells, B-cell-depleted T cells, or PBMCs came the material, which was cDNA or gDNA.

This clone was found once. The CDR3 runs to 19 residues. V trimming: 4 bases; J trimming: 0 bases; junction bases outside the gene matches: 12. Germline lookup yields CDR1 LGHNA and CDR2 YNFKEQ. Using immunoSEQ multiplex PCR, the repertoire was profiled, and TCRdb retains in-frame clones only, with some absent. Here the sample spans roughly 78,000 clones, around nine tenths being singletons. Source material: peripheral blood. The receptor's source is a woman aged 55-70 years with acute or convalescent COVID-19. This chain connects TRBV4-2 to TRBJ2-6, with 7 bases matching TRBD2. The CDR3 loop is CASSPLGGTGYSGANVLTF. The DNA for the CDR3 is TGTGCCAGCAGCCCGCTGGGGGGGACGGGGTACTCTGGGGCCAACGTCCTGACTTTC.